This is a list of T cell receptor beta chains from one sample in a study of blood T cell repertoires in COVID-19. The repertoire was sequenced with immunoSEQ multiplex PCR; TCRdb's copy has only in-frame clones and lacks some. The table includes some 290,000 clones, around 87% detected once. Sequencing input: peripheral blood. The receptor set was obtained from a woman between 35 and 50 years old with COVID-19, enrolled during active disease. Both conserved end residues are part of each CDR3. The D gene is left open where the match is weak.

TRBJ2-1,TRBV27,TRBD2,CASSFRAGGNYEQFF
TRBJ2-4,TRBV5-1,TRBD2,CASSSGTSAAKNIQYF
TRBJ1-3,TRBV7-8,NA,CASSRDRSSGNTIYF
TRBJ2-3,TRBV19,NA,CASSSGGTSTDTQYF
TRBJ1-3,TRBV28,NA,CASSQPQGLSGNTIYF
TRBJ1-6,TRBV27,TRBD1,CASSGRRGLGNSPLHF
TRBJ2-6,TRBV3-1/TRBV3-2,NA,CASSQVWQGSSGANVLTF
TRBJ1-6,TRBV5-1,TRBD1,CASSPDGTGSSPLHF
TRBJ2-2,TRBV18,TRBD1,CASSLPGQHHVGELFF
TRBJ2-2,TRBV4-2,TRBD1,CASSQVGFGTGRTGELFF
TRBJ2-1,TRBV6-5,NA,CASRKGPVNEQFF
TRBJ1-1,TRBV30,NA,CAWSRDLTNTEAFF
TRBJ1-3,TRBV5-4,TRBD1,CASSYTGGTGNTIYF
TRBJ1-3,TRBV27,NA,CASSLNIQGIGTGNTIYF
TRBJ1-3,TRBV18,NA,CASSPERTANTIYF
TRBJ2-1,TRBV7-7,TRBD2,CASSLGLADDNEQFF
TRBJ2-7,TRBV15,NA,CATSGTRAETSSYEQYF
TRBJ1-5,TRBV6-1,TRBD1,CASSEGHATGNQPQHF
TRBJ2-7,TRBV5-1,NA,CASSFPGPPYEQYF
TRBJ2-7,TRBV5-6,NA,CASSSLRTGAYEQYF
TRBJ1-2,TRBV10-3,TRBD1,CAISESAGTGDGYTF
TRBJ2-7,TRBV4-1,NA,CASSHGTPTYEQYF
TRBJ2-1,TRBV18,TRBD2,CASSPGLAGNEQFF
TRBJ1-2,TRBV6-5,NA,CATREGIGGYTF
TRBJ2-5,TRBV29-1,NA,CSVERVSGETQYF